Below, 5 T cell receptor beta chains from the same sample are listed, as sequenced in a study of T cell responses to AZD1222 COVID-19 vaccine. Clones were sequenced by immunoSEQ multiplex PCR, and TCRdb holds only the in-frame ones, with some missing. This table holds about 100,000 clones, 70% to 90% found once. The material sequenced was peripheral blood, taken on day 0 of MenACWY control vaccination. These receptors all come from an adult in good health.

The chain combines TRBV27 with TRBJ2-3, with 9 bases lining up with TRBD2. This CDR3 region has 16 residues. Unmatched junction bases numbered 7, after V lost 4 bases and J lost 2 bases. Germline V gives CDR1 MNHEY, CDR2 SMNVEV (reference sequence). The CDR3 DNA reads TGTGCCAGCAGTTCTGACCTAGCGGGGCCCACAGATACGCAGTATTTT. Its translation: CASSSDLAGPTDTQYF.

The chain carries TRBV28 and TRBJ2-5; 7 bases match TRBD1. The CDR3 sequence is 17 residues long. The V gene end was trimmed by 6 bases and the J gene end by 5 bases; junction bases not matched to a gene: 18. Germline V gene lookup returns CDR1 MDHEN and CDR2 SYDVKM. The CDR3 DNA reads as TGTGCCAGCAGCCCGACAGGGATACCCCTTTCCGGGGAGACCCAGTACTTC. Its translation is CASSPTGIPLSGETQYF.

The rearrangement links TRBV4-3 to TRBJ2-7, with D possibly being TRBD2 (6 bases). The V end lost 2 bases, the J end lost 3 bases, and 14 bases lay between the germline ends. This CDR3 spans 15 amino acids. Germline CDR1 LGHNA, CDR2 YSLEER. CDR3 nucleotides: TGCGCCAGCAGCCAATCTACGACTAGATTCTACGAGCAGTACTTC. Translating it yields CASSQSTTRFYEQYF.

This chain joins TRBV27 and TRBJ1-1; perhaps TRBD1 as D (5 bases). Trimming removed 6 bases at V and 6 bases at J, with 17 bases between. The CDR3 has 14 amino acids. CDR1 is MNHEY and CDR2 is SMNVEV in the germline V gene (reference sequence). CDR3: CASRPGPRMAEAFF. For the CDR3, the DNA is TGTGCCAGCAGGCCGGGACCCAGAATGGCTGAAGCTTTCTTT.

The V and J genes are TRBV27 and TRBJ2-3; unclear D gene. Germline lookup yields CDR1 MNHEY and CDR2 SMNVEV (reference sequence). With 7 bases removed from V and 0 bases from J, the gap between germline ends came to 5 bases. The CDR3 runs to 12 residues. The DNA of the CDR3 is TGTGCCAGCACCGCTAGCACAGATACGCAGTATTTT. Translation: CASTASTDTQYF.